The clone carrying this T cell receptor (beta chain) was seen many times. Diagnosing involved the use of clinical symptoms, serum thyroxine and TRAb, thyroid ultrasound and orbital computed tomography. Template material for amplifying TCR beta CDR3 regions consisted of RNA transcripts. TCR CDR3 underwent first-round RT-PCR with the HTBI primer set. TCRdb independently ran MiXCR on the multiplex PCR reads; one entry per CDR3 protein. This sample has about 560,000 distinct CDR3 sequences, with 15% to 17% found just once. The data were taken from a study of T cells in Graves' hyperthyroidism and ophthalmopathy. This TCR was sampled from a woman in her thirties with Graves' hyperthyroidism. Sequenced input: blood.

The CDR3 spells CSAKYPNTGELFF. CDR3 sequence (DNA): TGCAGTGCGAAGTACCCGAACACCGGGGAGCTGTTTTTT. The V gene is TRBV20-1, the J gene TRBJ2-2; D gene unclear. V was clipped by 6 bases and J by 0 bases, with 8 bases between them. The CDR3 consists of 13 residues. The germline CDR1 and CDR2 sequences are DFQATT and SNEGSKA (reference sequence).